The rows below give T cell receptor beta chains drawn from one sample of a study of CXCR3-negative and CXCR3-positive naive CD8 T cells. TCRdb reprocessed the 5' RACE reads, keeping one entry per CDR3 protein, no DNA. This listing includes about 48,000 distinct CDR3 sequences. Sequencing was done on a sample of memory CD8+ T cells from blood. These receptor sequences come from a human donor in good health. Some clones in this sample may be carry-over from other donors' samples. The CDR3 runs from the conserved cysteine through the conserved F or W. Expanded clones are given a class, and other clones once, few, many or no size at all.

j_call v_call clone_size cdr3_aa
TRBJ2-3 TRBV6-4 NA CASSDSPQGGTDTQYF
TRBJ2-1 TRBV21-1 NA CASSKRRQEQFF
TRBJ2-3 TRBV3-1 NA CASSRGGDTDTQYF
TRBJ2-7 TRBV5-1 NA CASSLGQGLSEQYF
TRBJ1-6 TRBV28 NA CASSFAGLNSPLHF
TRBJ2-5 TRBV24-1 NA CATSEDGTQYF
TRBJ2-7 TRBV9 NA CASSVGGTRYEQYF
TRBJ2-1 TRBV6-4 NA CASSTGSGGNEQFF
TRBJ2-3 TRBV4-2 NA CASSQAGVSDTQYF
TRBJ2-7 TRBV4-1 NA CASSQEGTYGSYEQYF
TRBJ2-1 TRBV10-3 NA CAISEGENKVFF
TRBJ1-4 TRBV2 NA CASSERVSEKLFF
TRBJ1-4 TRBV15 NA CATSPGTGQTNEKLFF
TRBJ2-2 TRBV28 NA CASRPRVAGRAGELFF
TRBJ2-2 TRBV7-3 NA CASSATGGFTGELFF
TRBJ2-3 TRBV7-7 NA CASSPGLGWDTQYF
TRBJ2-1 TRBV4-1 NA CASSQDGIGLAVNEQFF
TRBJ2-3 TRBV12-3/TRBV12-4 NA CASSTTSGGGDRYAVF
TRBJ1-1 TRBV7-9 NA CASSSPDRATEAFF
TRBJ2-7 TRBV20-1 NA CSARPGQMGLREQYF
TRBJ2-1 TRBV4-3 NA CASSQGTGGYNEQFF
TRBJ2-3 TRBV20-1 NA CSARALAGVPGDTQYF
TRBJ2-1 TRBV7-2 NA CASSLVQGEQFF
TRBJ1-1 TRBV7-3 medium-sized CASSLTRGPNTEAFF
TRBJ2-2 TRBV23-1 NA CASSQPGQGRTGELFF
TRBJ2-7 TRBV20-1 NA CSASPGLAGGLTPYEQYF
TRBJ2-1 TRBV5-1 NA CASSVGQGANEQFF
TRBJ2-2 TRBV11-2 NA CASGLVGPNTGELLF
TRBJ2-2 TRBV6-4 NA CASSAGDSGELFF
TRBJ2-7 TRBV20-1 NA CSARGPGTYLYEQYF
TRBJ2-1 TRBV6-6 NA CASSYSMEGSNEQFF
TRBJ2-3 TRBV20-1 NA CSARVISGDTQYF
TRBJ2-7 TRBV25-1 NA CASSESTVGYEQYF
TRBJ1-2 TRBV29-1 NA CSVRGVNGYTF
TRBJ1-2 TRBV29-1 NA CSVEDPVNYGYTF
TRBJ1-2 TRBV18 NA CASSPPGHGTYGYTF
TRBJ1-1 TRBV28 NA CASRESGGDNTEAFF
TRBJ2-2 TRBV4-3 NA CASSQDAARGRETGELFF
TRBJ2-5 TRBV28 NA CASSPPGATIQETQYF
TRBJ1-1 TRBV29-1 NA CSVDPRTGMNTEAFF
TRBJ1-1 TRBV28 NA CASSLWKNTEAFF
TRBJ2-7 TRBV25-1 NA CASSWQGGNEQYF
TRBJ2-1 TRBV4-2 NA CASSQGGEQFF
TRBJ2-7 TRBV9 NA CASSVGVGEQYF
TRBJ2-1 TRBV4-1 NA CASSQGVADYNEQFF
TRBJ2-7 TRBV29-1 NA CSGGQGAYEQYF
TRBJ2-2 TRBV6-1 NA CASGNPGGNGELFF
TRBJ2-1 TRBV29-1 NA CSVPGGPRWNEQFF
TRBJ2-7 TRBV20-1 NA CSARDFGDATYEQYF
TRBJ2-5 TRBV3-1 NA CASSQVRLQETQYF